What follows are 17 T cell receptor beta chains derived from one specimen sequenced in a study of T cells in Graves' hyperthyroidism and ophthalmopathy. Amplification of TCR beta CDR3 regions used RNA as the template. First-round RT-PCR with HTBI primers amplified the TCR CDR3 region. TCRdb ran MiXCR on the multiplex PCR reads and lists one entry per CDR3 protein. The sample holds 500,000 to 800,000 distinct CDR3 sequences, about 45% seen once. Sequenced sample: peripheral blood or thyroid tissue (not recorded which). All receptors derive from an adult man with Graves' disease, either hyperthyroidism or ophthalmopathy (not recorded which).

CDR3 sequence: CSRQGPGMMNTEAFF. CDR3 sequence (DNA): TGCAGCAGACAGGGGCCTGGGATGATGAACACTGAAGCTTTCTTT. The gene calls are TRBV29-1 and TRBJ1-1, with 8 positions matching TRBD1. Germline V gene sequence: CDR1 SQVTM, CDR2 ANQGSEA. CDR3 length equals 15 residues. V shed 8 bases and J 0 bases; nucleotides not matched to a gene: 11.

The CDR3 nucleotides read TGTGCCACCAGCAGAGATCGGACAAGTGATTCACCCCTCCACTTT. As protein: CATSRDRTSDSPLHF. V is TRBV15 and J is TRBJ1-6, with D perhaps TRBD1 (5 bases). The CDR3 consists of 15 residues. Trimming removed 0 bases at V and 8 bases at J, with 11 bases between. Germline V CDR1 and CDR2: LNHNV, YYDKDF (reference sequence).

In this sample, this clonotype turned up once. The CDR3 coding sequence is TGCAGTGCTAGAACGGGCGGAGGGCTGTATCAGCCCCAGCATTTT. Protein: CSARTGGGLYQPQHF. The V gene is TRBV20-1, the J gene TRBJ1-5; no definite D call. The germline CDR1 and CDR2 sequences are DFQATT and SNEGSKA (reference sequence). This CDR3 is 15 amino acids long. V was clipped by 2 bases and J by 5 bases, with 16 bases between them.

This clonotype was picked up a small number of times. V usage is TRBV7-9 and J usage is TRBJ2-7; D gene ambiguous. V lost 0 bases and J lost 9, with 3 bases in between. Germline CDR1 SEHNR, CDR2 FQNEAQ (reference sequence). CDR3 length: 10 amino acids. The CDR3 DNA is TGTGCCAGCAGCTTAGCTGGGCAGTACTTC. This gives the protein CASSLAGQYF.

The CDR3 DNA reads as TGTGCCAGCAGTTACGGCGGCTCGCACGAGCAGTACTTC. Its protein is CASSYGGSHEQYF. This chain joins TRBV6-5 and TRBJ2-7, with unresolved D. V shed 2 bases and J shed 5 bases, with 10 bases lying between them. Germline-derived CDR1 and CDR2 are MNHEY and SVGAGI. This CDR3 comprises 13 residues.

The chain couples TRBV29-1 to TRBJ2-6; 9 nucleotides agree with TRBD1. The germline V gene has CDR1 SQVTM and CDR2 ANQGSEA. With V trimmed by 7 bases and J by 2 bases, 3 bases remained unmatched. This CDR3 has 14 residues. CDR3 DNA sequence: TGCAGCGCCGGGACAGGGACTGGGGCCAACGTCCTGACTTTC. Amino acids: CSAGTGTGANVLTF.

Many counts were recorded for this clonotype. This rearrangement joins TRBV10-2 to TRBJ1-6; D uncertain. V shed 3 bases and J shed 10 bases, with 10 bases lying between them. CDR1 WSHSY and CDR2 SAAADI come from the germline V gene. CDR3 length: 13 amino acids. CDR3 protein: CASSERRFSPLHF. The CDR3 DNA follows: TGCGCCAGCAGTGAAAGGAGGTTCTCACCCCTCCACTTT.

V gene TRBV7-2 combines with J gene TRBJ2-5, with 10 bases aligning to TRBD1. This CDR3 has 14 amino acids. Germline values: CDR1 SGHTA, CDR2 FQGNSA. J gave up 6 bases and V 5 bases, and 6 bases lay outside the gene matches. CDR3 protein: CASSHDRGPKTQYF. CDR3 coding DNA: TGTGCCAGCAGCCACGACAGGGGGCCGAAGACCCAGTACTTC.

This clonotype was seen a single time. The rearrangement uses TRBV7-9 and TRBJ2-7; TRBD1 or TRBD2 may be the D gene (5 bases each). This CDR3 contains 14 residues. Trimming cost V 3 bases and J 2 bases, with 11 bases left between them. Germline V gene sequence: CDR1 SEHNR, CDR2 FQNEAQ (reference sequence). The CDR3 protein is CASSFRDAAYEQYF. The CDR3 nucleotides are TGTGCCAGCAGCTTCCGGGACGCAGCCTACGAGCAGTACTTC.

This clonotype was picked up many times. The chain couples TRBV7-9 to TRBJ1-5; D is perhaps TRBD1 (5 bases). Germline V gives CDR1 SEHNR, CDR2 FQNEAQ (reference sequence). Trimming took 1 base from V and 3 from J, leaving 7 bases between them. The CDR3 consists of 14 residues. CDR3 in DNA: TGTGCCAGCAGCTTAGGGGGGGACAATCAGCCCCAGCATTTT. The encoded protein is CASSLGGDNQPQHF.

The rearrangement links TRBV20-1 to TRBJ2-5; a possible D gene is TRBD1 (5 bases). Trimming cost V 0 bases and J 1 base, with 15 bases left between them. This CDR3 is 16 amino acids long. The V gene's germline CDR1 is DFQATT and CDR2 SNEGSKA (reference sequence). The CDR3 loop is CSARDPAGKSQETQYF. CDR3 coding DNA: TGCAGTGCTAGAGATCCCGCAGGGAAAAGCCAAGAGACCCAGTACTTC.

As for this clonotype: A read error is possible here, since a much larger clone lies one base away. The chain uses TRBV7-9 and TRBJ1-1; tentatively, D is TRBD1 (5 bases). Germline V lookup: CDR1 SEHNR, CDR2 FQNEAQ (reference sequence). There are 13 residues in the CDR3. V dropped 5 bases and J dropped 9 bases, with 16 bases sitting between them. The CDR3 nucleotides read TGTGCCAGCAGCCCCGACGGGGGGACTAAAGCTTTCTTT. This gives the protein CASSPDGGTKAFF.

This chain links TRBV11-2 with TRBJ1-1; D gene unclear. CDR3 size: 14 residues. Germline V lookup: CDR1 SGHAT, CDR2 FQNNGV. V lost 4 bases and J lost 0, with 9 bases in between. CDR3 sequence (DNA): TGTGCCAGCAGCTACGACATAATGAACACTGAAGCTTTCTTT. It encodes CASSYDIMNTEAFF.

This clonotype appeared many times. The rearrangement uses TRBV7-9 and TRBJ1-2, with 8 bases lining up with TRBD1. In germline, CDR1 is SEHNR, CDR2 FQNEAQ (reference sequence). With 5 bases clipped from V and 7 bases from J, the junction kept 9 bases outside the gene matches. The CDR3 length is 14 residues. In DNA form, the CDR3 reads TGTGCCAGCAGCCAAAATGGACAGGGTAGTGGCTACACCTTC. Translated: CASSQNGQGSGYTF.

V usage is TRBV6-5 and J usage is TRBJ1-6; no clear D gene. Trimming shortened V by 2 bases and J by 9 bases, and 8 bases separated the two germline ends. This CDR3 is built from 13 residues. Germline lookup yields CDR1 MNHEY and CDR2 SVGAGI. The CDR3 reads CASSYEGLSPLHF. Here the CDR3 DNA reads TGTGCCAGCAGTTACGAAGGGCTTTCACCCCTCCACTTT.

This clonotype was detected a few times. V and J are TRBV6-2 or TRBV6-3 and TRBJ1-1, with D unresolved. Germline V lookup: CDR1 MNHEY, CDR2 SVGEGT. This CDR3 contains 13 residues. V was trimmed by 5 bases and J by 7 bases, leaving 14 bases between them. The CDR3 coding sequence is TGTGCCAGCAGTGCAGCTTGGGAACGTGAAGCTTTCTTT. It is translated as CASSAAWEREAFF.

This clonotype was seen a handful of times. The chain couples TRBV5-1 to TRBJ1-3; D unclear. Trimming left V 0 bases short and J 2 bases short, with 6 bases between. Germline-derived CDR1 and CDR2 are SGHRS and YFSETQ. CDR3 length: 14 amino acids. In DNA form, the CDR3 reads TGCGCCAGCAGCTTGGGGGCGACTGGAAACACCATATATTTT. Protein sequence: CASSLGATGNTIYF.